A single sample is the source of the 5 T cell receptor beta chains below, sequenced in a study of T cell changes during pregnancy in multiple sclerosis. Assay used: immunoSEQ multiplex PCR; TCRdb lists only in-frame clones, some missing. This table has approximately 71,000 clones, roughly 92% appearing once. This specimen was peripheral blood, taken in the third trimester of pregnancy. These TCRs come from a female donor with multiple sclerosis, enrolled in a pregnancy study.

This chain uses TRBV29-1 with TRBJ2-7; 8 bases map to TRBD1. The CDR3 length is 13 residues. CDR1 and CDR2 from the germline V gene are SQVTM and ANQGSEA. After removal of 5 bases from V and 3 bases from J, the junction contained 6 bases not matched to a gene. The CDR3 DNA sequence: TGCAGCGTTCGGACAGGGTCGAACTACGAGCAGTACTTC. This translates into CSVRTGSNYEQYF.

The rearrangement joins TRBV7-2 to TRBJ2-5, with 12 positions matching TRBD2. Germline V CDR1 and CDR2: SGHTA, FQGNSA. This CDR3 spans 16 amino acids. The trim removed 3 bases at V and 7 bases at J, leaving 9 bases unmatched. Written as DNA, the CDR3 is TGTGCCAGCAGCTTGAGGACTAGCGGGACTAGGGTGACCCAGTACTTC. Protein sequence: CASSLRTSGTRVTQYF.

The chain carries TRBV6-4 and TRBJ2-3, with 8 bases aligning to TRBD1. The J segment lost 4 bases and the V segment lost 8 bases, leaving 11 bases of the junction unmatched. There are 15 residues in the CDR3. The germline V gene has CDR1 MRHNA and CDR2 SNTAGT. The CDR3: CASWGARGPSDTQYF. CDR3 sequence (DNA): TGTGCCAGCTGGGGTGCCAGGGGGCCGTCAGATACGCAGTATTTT.

The CDR3 sequence: CASSESSYEQYF. In DNA form, the CDR3 reads TGCGCCAGCAGTGAGTCGAGCTACGAGCAGTACTTC. V and J are TRBV10-1 and TRBJ2-7; no clear D. Trimming removed 0 bases from V and 3 bases from J, with 3 bases in between. Per the germline V gene, CDR1 is WNHNN and CDR2 is SYGVQD (reference sequence). The CDR3 has 12 amino acids.

The CDR3 loop reads CASSPPGTSGRSDTQYF. The CDR3 DNA is TGTGCCAGCTCACCACCGGGGACTAGCGGGAGATCAGATACGCAGTATTTT. The chain joins TRBV18 to TRBJ2-3, with 14 bases that match TRBD2. Germline V gene data show CDR1 as KGHSH and CDR2 as LQKENI. This CDR3 is built from 17 residues. Losses at the gene ends were 0 bases for V and 4 bases for J; bases not matched to a gene: 3.